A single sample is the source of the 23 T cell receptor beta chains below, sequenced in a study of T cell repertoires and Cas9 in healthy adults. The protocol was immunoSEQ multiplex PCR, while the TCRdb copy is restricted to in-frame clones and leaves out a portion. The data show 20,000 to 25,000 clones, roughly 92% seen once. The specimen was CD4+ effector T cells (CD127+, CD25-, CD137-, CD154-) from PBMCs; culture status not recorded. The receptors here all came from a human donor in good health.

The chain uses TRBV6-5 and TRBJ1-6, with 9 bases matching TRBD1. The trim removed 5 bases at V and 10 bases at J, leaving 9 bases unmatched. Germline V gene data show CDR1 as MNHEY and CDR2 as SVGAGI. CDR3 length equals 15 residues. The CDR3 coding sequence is TGTGCCAGCAGTGGCCCAGGACAGGGGAGGTCACCCCTCCACTTT. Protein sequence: CASSGPGQGRSPLHF.

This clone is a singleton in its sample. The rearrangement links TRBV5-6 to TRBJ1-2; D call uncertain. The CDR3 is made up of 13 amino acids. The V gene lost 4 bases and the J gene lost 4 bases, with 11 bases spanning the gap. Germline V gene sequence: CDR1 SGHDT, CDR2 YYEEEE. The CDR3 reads CASSPPAFYGYTF. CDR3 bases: TGTGCCAGCAGCCCTCCTGCCTTCTATGGCTACACCTTC.

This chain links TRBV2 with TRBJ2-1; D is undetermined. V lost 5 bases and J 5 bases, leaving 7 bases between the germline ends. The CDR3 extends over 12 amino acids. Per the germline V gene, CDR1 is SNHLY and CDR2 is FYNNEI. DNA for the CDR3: TGTGCCAGCAGTCAGCACGACAATGAGCAGTTCTTC. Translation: CASSQHDNEQFF.

The DNA of the CDR3 is TGTGCCAGCAGCCGTGGAGGGGATAACACTGAAGCTTTCTTT. Translation gives CASSRGGDNTEAFF. The V gene is TRBV11-3, the J gene TRBJ1-1, with D perhaps TRBD1 (5 bases). Trimming cost V 5 bases and J 2 bases, with 12 bases left between them. The CDR3 sequence is 14 residues long. Germline loops: CDR1 SGHNT, CDR2 YENEEA.

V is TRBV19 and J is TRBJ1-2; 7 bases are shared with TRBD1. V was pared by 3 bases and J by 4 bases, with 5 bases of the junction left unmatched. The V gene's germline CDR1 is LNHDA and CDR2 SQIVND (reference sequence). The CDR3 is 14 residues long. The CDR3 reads CASSIQGVAYGYTF. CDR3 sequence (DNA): TGTGCCAGTAGTATTCAGGGGGTAGCCTATGGCTACACCTTC.

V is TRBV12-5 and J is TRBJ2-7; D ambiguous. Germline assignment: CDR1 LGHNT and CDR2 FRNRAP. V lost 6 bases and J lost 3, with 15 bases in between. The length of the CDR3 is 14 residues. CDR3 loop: CASGQQPRNYEQYF. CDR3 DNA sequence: TGTGCTAGTGGACAGCAGCCTCGCAACTACGAGCAGTACTTC.

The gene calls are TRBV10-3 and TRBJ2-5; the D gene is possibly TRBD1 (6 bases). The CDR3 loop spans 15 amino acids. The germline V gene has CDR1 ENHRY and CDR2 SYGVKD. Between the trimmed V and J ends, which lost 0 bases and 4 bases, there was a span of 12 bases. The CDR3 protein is CAISESSRGRETQYF. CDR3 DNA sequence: TGTGCCATCAGTGAGTCGTCCAGGGGTCGAGAGACCCAGTACTTC.

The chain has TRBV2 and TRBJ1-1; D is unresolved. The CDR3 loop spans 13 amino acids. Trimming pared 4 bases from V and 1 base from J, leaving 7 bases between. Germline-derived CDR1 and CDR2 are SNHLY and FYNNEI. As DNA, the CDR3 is TGTGCCAGCAGTGTCGACAAGAACACTGAAGCTTTCTTT. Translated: CASSVDKNTEAFF.

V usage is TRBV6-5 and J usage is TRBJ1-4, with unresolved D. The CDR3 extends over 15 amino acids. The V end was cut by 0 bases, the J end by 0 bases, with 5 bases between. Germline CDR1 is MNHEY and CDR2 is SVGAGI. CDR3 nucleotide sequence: TGTGCCAGCAGTTACTCAGCCGCAACTAATGAAAAACTGTTTTTT. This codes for CASSYSAATNEKLFF.

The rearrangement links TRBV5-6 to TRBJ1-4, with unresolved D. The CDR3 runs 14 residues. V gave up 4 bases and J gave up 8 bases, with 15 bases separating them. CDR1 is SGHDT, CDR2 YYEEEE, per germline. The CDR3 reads CASSPTGPTEKLFF. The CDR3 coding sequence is TGTGCCAGCAGCCCGACGGGCCCGACCGAAAAACTGTTTTTT.

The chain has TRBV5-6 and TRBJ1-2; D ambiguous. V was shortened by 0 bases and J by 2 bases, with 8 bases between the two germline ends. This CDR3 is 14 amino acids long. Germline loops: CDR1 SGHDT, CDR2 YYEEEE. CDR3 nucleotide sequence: TGTGCCAGCAGCTTGGGTGGCGGAAACTATGGCTACACCTTC. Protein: CASSLGGGNYGYTF.

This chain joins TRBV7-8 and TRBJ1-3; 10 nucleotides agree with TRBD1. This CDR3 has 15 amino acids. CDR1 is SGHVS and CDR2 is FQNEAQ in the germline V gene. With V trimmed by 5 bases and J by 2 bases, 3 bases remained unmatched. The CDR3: CASSNGQGAGNTIYF. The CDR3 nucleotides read TGTGCCAGCAGCAATGGACAGGGGGCTGGAAACACCATATATTTT.

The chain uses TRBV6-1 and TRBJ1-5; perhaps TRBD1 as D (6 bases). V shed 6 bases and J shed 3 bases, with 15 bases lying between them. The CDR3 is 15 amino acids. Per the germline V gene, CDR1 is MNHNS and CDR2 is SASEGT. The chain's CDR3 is CASRTTGADNQPQHF. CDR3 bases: TGTGCCAGCAGAACAACGGGGGCGGACAATCAGCCCCAGCATTTT.

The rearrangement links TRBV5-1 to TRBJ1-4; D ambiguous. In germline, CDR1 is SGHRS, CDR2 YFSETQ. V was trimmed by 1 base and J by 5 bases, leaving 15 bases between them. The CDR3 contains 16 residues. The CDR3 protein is CASSLWSVGSNEKLFF. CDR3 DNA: TGCGCCAGCAGCTTGTGGTCGGTCGGCTCGAATGAAAAACTGTTTTTT. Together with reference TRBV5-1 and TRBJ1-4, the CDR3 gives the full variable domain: KAGVTQTPRYLIKTRGQQVTLSCSPISGHRSVSWYQQTPGQGLQFLFEYFSETQRNKGNFPGRFSGRQFSNSRSEMNVSTLELGDSALYLCASSLWSVGSNEKLFFGSGTQLSVL.

In DNA form, the CDR3 reads TGTGCCAGCAGTTTTACTAGCGGGAGCCCCGGAGAGACCCAGTACTTC. Its protein is CASSFTSGSPGETQYF. The gene calls are TRBV27 and TRBJ2-5; 11 bases fit TRBD2. The germline V gene has CDR1 MNHEY and CDR2 SMNVEV (reference sequence). V was clipped by 3 bases and J by 4 bases; unmatched bases: 7. The CDR3 spans 16 residues.

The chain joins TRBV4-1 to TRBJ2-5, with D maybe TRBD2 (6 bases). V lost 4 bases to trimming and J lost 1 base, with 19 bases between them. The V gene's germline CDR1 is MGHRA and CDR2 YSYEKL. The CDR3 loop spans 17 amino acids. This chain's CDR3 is CASSPGGRWPPQETQYF. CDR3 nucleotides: TGCGCCAGCAGCCCCGGGGGAAGATGGCCCCCCCAAGAGACCCAGTACTTC.

The CDR3 is CASSELGNPNTGELFF. The CDR3 DNA sequence: TGTGCCAGCAGTGAGTTGGGGAACCCGAACACCGGGGAGCTGTTTTTT. The chain combines TRBV25-1 with TRBJ2-2; the D is unclear. Trimming removed 3 bases from V and 0 bases from J, with 11 bases in between. Germline CDR1 and CDR2: MGHDK and SYGVNS. The CDR3 is made up of 16 amino acids.

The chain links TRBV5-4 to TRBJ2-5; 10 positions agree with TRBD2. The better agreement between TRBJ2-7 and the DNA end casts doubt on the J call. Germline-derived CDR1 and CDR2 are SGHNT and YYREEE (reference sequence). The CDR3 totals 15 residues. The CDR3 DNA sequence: TGTGCCAGCAGCTTGCCTAGCGGGGGTCGCTACGAGCAGTACTTC. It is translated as CASSLPSGGRYEQYF.

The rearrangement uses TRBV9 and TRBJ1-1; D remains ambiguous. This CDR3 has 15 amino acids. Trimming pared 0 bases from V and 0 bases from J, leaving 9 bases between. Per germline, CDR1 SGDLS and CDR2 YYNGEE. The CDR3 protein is CASSVGGRLNTEAFF. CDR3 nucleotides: TGTGCCAGCAGCGTAGGGGGTAGGCTGAACACTGAAGCTTTCTTT.

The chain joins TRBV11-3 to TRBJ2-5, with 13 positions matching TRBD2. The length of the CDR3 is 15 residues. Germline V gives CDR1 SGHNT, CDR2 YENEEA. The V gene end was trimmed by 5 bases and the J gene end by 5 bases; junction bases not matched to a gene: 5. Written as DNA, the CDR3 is TGTGCCAGCAGCGCCGGACTAGCGGGAGTCGAGACCCAGTACTTC. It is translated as CASSAGLAGVETQYF.

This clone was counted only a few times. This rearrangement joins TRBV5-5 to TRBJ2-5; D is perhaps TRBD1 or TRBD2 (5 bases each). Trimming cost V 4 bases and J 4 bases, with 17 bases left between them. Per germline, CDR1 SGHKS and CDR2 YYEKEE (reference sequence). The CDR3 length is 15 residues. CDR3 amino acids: CASSRDGTPLETQYF. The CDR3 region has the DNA TGTGCCAGCAGCCGGGACGGGACGCCCCTAGAGACCCAGTACTTC.

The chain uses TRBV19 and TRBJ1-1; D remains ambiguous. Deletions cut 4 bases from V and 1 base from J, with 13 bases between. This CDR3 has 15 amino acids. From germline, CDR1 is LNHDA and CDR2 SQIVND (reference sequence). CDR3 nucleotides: TGTGCCAGTAGTACAAGACACCGGCAGAACACTGAAGCTTTCTTT. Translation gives CASSTRHRQNTEAFF.

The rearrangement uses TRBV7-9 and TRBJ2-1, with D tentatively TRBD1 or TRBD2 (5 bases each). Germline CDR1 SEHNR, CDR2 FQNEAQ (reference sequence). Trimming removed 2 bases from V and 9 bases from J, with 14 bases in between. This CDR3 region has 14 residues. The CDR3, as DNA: TGTGCCAGCAGCTTATACGAGGGACGAACTGAGCAGTTCTTC. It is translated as CASSLYEGRTEQFF.